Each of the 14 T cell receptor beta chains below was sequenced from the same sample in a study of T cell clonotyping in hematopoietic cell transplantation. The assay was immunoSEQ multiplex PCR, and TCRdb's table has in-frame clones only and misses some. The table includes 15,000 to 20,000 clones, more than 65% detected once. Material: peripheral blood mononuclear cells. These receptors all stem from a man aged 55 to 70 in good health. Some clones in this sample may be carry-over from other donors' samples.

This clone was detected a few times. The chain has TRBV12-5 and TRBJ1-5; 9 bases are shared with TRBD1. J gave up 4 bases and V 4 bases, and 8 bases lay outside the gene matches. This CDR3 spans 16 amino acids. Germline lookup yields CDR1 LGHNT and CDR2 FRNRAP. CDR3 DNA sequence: TGTGCTAGTGGTTCCCTAACAGGGGGCGCGAATCAGCCCCAGCATTTT. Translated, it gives CASGSLTGGANQPQHF.

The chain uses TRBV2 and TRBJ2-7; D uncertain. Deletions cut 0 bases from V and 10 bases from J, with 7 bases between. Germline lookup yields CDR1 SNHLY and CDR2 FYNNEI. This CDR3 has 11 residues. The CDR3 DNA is TGTGCCAGCAGTGAAGCTTCTTACCAGTACTTC. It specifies CASSEASYQYF.

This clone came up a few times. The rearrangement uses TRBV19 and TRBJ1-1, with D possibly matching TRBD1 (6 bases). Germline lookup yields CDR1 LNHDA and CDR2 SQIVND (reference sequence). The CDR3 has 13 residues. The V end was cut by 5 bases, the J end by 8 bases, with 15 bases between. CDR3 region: CASSPRGEGEAFF. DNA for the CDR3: TGTGCCAGTAGTCCAAGGGGGGAGGGCGAAGCTTTCTTT.

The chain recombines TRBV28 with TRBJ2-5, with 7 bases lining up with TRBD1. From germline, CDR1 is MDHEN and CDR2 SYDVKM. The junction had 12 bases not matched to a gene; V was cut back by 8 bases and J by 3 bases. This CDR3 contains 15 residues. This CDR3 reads CASGLERGGEETQYF. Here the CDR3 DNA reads TGTGCCAGCGGTCTCGAGAGAGGGGGCGAAGAGACCCAGTACTTC. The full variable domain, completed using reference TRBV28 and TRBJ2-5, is DVKVTQSSRYLVKRTGEKVFLECVQDMDHENMFWYRQDPGLGLRLIYFSYDVKMKEKGDIPEGYSVSREKKERFSLILESASTNQTSMYLCASGLERGGEETQYFGPGTRLLVL.

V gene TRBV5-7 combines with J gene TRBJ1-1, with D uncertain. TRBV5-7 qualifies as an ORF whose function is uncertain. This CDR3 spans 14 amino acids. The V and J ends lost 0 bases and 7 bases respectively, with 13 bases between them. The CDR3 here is CASSLGETYGEAFF. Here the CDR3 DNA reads TGTGCCAGCAGCTTGGGGGAGACCTATGGTGAAGCTTTCTTT.

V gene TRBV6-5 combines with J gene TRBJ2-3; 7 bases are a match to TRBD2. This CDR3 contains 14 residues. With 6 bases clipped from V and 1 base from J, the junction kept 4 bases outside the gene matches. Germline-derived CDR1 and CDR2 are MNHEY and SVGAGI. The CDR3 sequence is CASRARGGTDTQYF. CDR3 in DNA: TGTGCCAGCAGAGCACGGGGGGGCACAGATACGCAGTATTTT.

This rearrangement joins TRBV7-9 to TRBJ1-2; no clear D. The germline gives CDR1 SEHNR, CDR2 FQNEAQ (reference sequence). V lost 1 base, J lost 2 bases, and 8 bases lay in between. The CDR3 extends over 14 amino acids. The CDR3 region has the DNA TGTGCCAGCAGCTTAGGTATGGGAAACTATGGCTACACCTTC. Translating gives CASSLGMGNYGYTF. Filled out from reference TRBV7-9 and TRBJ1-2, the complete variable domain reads DTGVSQNPRHKITKRGQNVTFRCDPISEHNRLYWYRQTLGQGPEFLTYFQNEAQLEKSRLLSDRFSAERPKGSFSTLEIQRTEQGDSAMYLCASSLGMGNYGYTFGSGTRLTVV.

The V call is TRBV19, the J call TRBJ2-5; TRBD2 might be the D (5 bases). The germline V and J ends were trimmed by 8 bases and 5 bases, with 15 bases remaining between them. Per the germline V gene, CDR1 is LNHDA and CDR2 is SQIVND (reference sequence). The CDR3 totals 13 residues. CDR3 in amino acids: CASLGGPGETQYF. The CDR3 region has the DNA TGTGCCAGTTTAGGAGGACCGGGGGAGACCCAGTACTTC.

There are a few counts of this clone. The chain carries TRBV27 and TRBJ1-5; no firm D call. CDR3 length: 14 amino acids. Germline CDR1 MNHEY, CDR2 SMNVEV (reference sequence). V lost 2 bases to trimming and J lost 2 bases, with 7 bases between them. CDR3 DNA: TGTGCCAGCAGTTTACATTCTGGCAATCAGCCCCAGCATTTT. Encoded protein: CASSLHSGNQPQHF.

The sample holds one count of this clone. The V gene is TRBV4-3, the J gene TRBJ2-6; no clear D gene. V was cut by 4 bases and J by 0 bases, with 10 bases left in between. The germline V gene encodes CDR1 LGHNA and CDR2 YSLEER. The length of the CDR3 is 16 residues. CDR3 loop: CASSRGDGSGANVLTF. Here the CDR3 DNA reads TGCGCCAGCAGCCGAGGAGACGGCTCTGGGGCCAACGTCCTGACTTTC.

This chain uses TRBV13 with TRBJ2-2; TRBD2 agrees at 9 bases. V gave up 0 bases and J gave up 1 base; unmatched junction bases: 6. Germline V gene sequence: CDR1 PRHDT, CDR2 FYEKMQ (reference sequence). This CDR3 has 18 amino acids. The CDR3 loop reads CASSLGQVTSGNTGELFF. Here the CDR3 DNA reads TGTGCCAGCAGCTTAGGCCAGGTGACTAGCGGGAACACCGGGGAGCTGTTTTTT.

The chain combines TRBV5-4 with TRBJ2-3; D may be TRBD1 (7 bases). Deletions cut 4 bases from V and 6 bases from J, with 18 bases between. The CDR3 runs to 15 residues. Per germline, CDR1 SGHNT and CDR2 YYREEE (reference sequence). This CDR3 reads CASSHAGQNMDTQYF. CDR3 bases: TGTGCCAGCAGCCACGCGGGACAGAACATGGATACGCAGTATTTT. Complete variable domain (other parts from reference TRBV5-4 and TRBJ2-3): ETGVTQSPTHLIKTRGQQVTLRCSSQSGHNTVSWYQQALGQGPQFIFQYYREEENGRGNFPPRFSGLQFPNYSSELNVNALELDDSALYLCASSHAGQNMDTQYFGPGTRLTVL.

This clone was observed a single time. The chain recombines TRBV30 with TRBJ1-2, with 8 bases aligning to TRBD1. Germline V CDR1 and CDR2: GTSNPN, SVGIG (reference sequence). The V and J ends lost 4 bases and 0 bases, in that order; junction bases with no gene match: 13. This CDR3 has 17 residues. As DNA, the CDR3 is TGTGCCTGGAAGCGTTCAGGGGGCTTTCGGACTAACTATGGCTACACCTTC. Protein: CAWKRSGGFRTNYGYTF.

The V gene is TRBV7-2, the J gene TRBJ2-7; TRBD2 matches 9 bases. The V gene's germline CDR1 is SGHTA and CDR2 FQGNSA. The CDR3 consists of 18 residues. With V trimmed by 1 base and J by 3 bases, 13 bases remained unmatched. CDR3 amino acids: CASSLVLSGSGGGYEQYF. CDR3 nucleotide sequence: TGTGCCAGCAGCTTAGTTCTTAGCGGGAGTGGAGGAGGCTACGAGCAGTACTTC.